The T cell receptor beta chain under discussion was sequenced for a study of blood T cell repertoires in COVID-19. Overall study: Italy, Spain and the United States were the sources of the convalescent and acute COVID-19 samples. Sample material is recorded as cDNA or gDNA derived from T cells, B-cell-depleted T cells, or PBMCs.

V gave up 5 bases and J gave up 1 base, with 14 bases separating them. This CDR3 has 15 amino acids. Germline CDR1 and CDR2: SGHNT and YENEEA. Original processing methods: Amplification of reference gene primers was used by the study to estimate nucleated cell counts. Sequencing was performed with immunoSEQ multiplex PCR; in TCRdb, only in-frame clones are kept and a portion is missing. The DNA gave D and trimming, while V, J and clone size come from that table. The sample shows 200,000 to 300,000 clones, more than 75% of them seen only once. The chain couples TRBV11-3 to TRBJ2-5; weak D call: TRBD1 (5 bases). Input material: peripheral blood. The receptor comes from a woman aged 25 to 39 who had recovered from COVID-19. CDR3 residues: CASSPQGRPQETQYF. CDR3 nucleotide sequence: TGTGCCAGCAGCCCGCAGGGTAGACCCCAAGAGACCCAGTACTTC.